The 22 T cell receptor beta chains given below trace back to one sample, sequenced in a study of blood T cell repertoires in COVID-19. The data were produced by immunoSEQ multiplex PCR, yet TCRdb's version contains in-frame clones alone and is incomplete. The sample lists approximately 160,000 clones, 65% to 80% occurring once. The specimen was peripheral blood. These receptors were obtained from a man between 60 and 75 years old with acute or convalescent COVID-19.

The chain links TRBV10-2 to TRBJ1-4; 7 bases map to TRBD1. Germline loops: CDR1 WSHSY, CDR2 SAAADI. CDR3 length: 13 amino acids. J gave up 8 bases and V 4 bases, and 4 bases lay outside the gene matches. CDR3 nucleotide sequence: TGCGCCAGCAGTGGCCAGGGGGGAGAAAAACTGTTTTTT. Residues: CASSGQGGEKLFF.

This chain joins TRBV4-1 and TRBJ2-7; 9 positions match TRBD1. Germline loops: CDR1 MGHRA, CDR2 YSYEKL. The V gene end was trimmed by 0 bases and the J gene end by 5 bases; junction bases not matched to a gene: 2. This CDR3 has 14 amino acids. The CDR3 region has the DNA TGCGCCAGCAGCCAAGATGGGACAGGGAACGAGCAGTACTTC. As protein: CASSQDGTGNEQYF.

This clone was counted between two and nine times. The V call is TRBV7-3, the J call TRBJ2-7, with TRBD1 identical over 9 bases. This CDR3 region has 15 residues. With 5 bases clipped from V and 3 bases from J, the junction kept 8 bases outside the gene matches. Germline CDR1 SGHTA, CDR2 FQGTGA. The CDR3 protein is CASSKGATGGYEQYF. The CDR3 DNA reads as TGTGCCAGCAGCAAAGGGGCGACAGGGGGCTACGAGCAGTACTTC.

This clone was observed once. The chain uses TRBV5-4 and TRBJ1-2; D unresolved. The germline CDR1 and CDR2 sequences are SGHNT and YYREEE (reference sequence). The CDR3 extends over 15 amino acids. Trimming removed 4 bases at V and 2 bases at J, with 15 bases between. The CDR3 region is CASSHRNAQNYGYTF. In nucleotides, the CDR3 is TGTGCCAGCAGCCACCGAAACGCACAGAACTATGGCTACACCTTC. Full variable domain (rest looked up from reference TRBV5-4 and TRBJ1-2): ETGVTQSPTHLIKTRGQQVTLRCSSQSGHNTVSWYQQALGQGPQFIFQYYREEENGRGNFPPRFSGLQFPNYSSELNVNALELDDSALYLCASSHRNAQNYGYTFGSGTRLTVV.

In this sample, this clone turned up once. The chain has TRBV24-1 and TRBJ1-2, with 7 bases fitting TRBD1. The CDR3 has 14 residues. J gave up 4 bases and V 0 bases, and 1 base lay outside the gene matches. Germline V gene lookup returns CDR1 KGHDR and CDR2 SFDVKD. The CDR3 here is CATSDLRGLYGYTF. The CDR3, as DNA: TGTGCCACCAGTGATTTGAGGGGGCTCTATGGCTACACCTTC.

This chain uses TRBV13 with TRBJ2-7, with 9 bases identical to TRBD1. Germline CDR1 reads PRHDT; CDR2 reads FYEKMQ (reference sequence). Losses at the gene ends were 4 bases for V and 6 bases for J; bases not matched to a gene: 7. This CDR3 comprises 14 residues. CDR3: CASSSRTGDSEQYF. CDR3 bases: TGTGCCAGCAGCTCCCGGACAGGGGATAGCGAGCAGTACTTC. Variable domain in full (rest from reference TRBV13 and TRBJ2-7): AAGVIQSPRHLIKEKRETATLKCYPIPRHDTVYWYQQGPGQDPQFLISFYEKMQSDKGSIPDRFSAQQFSDYHSELNMSSLELGDSALYFCASSSRTGDSEQYFGPGTRLTVT.

The chain recombines TRBV27 with TRBJ2-1; D uncertain. The germline gives CDR1 MNHEY, CDR2 SMNVEV (reference sequence). Trimming shortened V by 2 bases and J by 7 bases, and 9 bases separated the two germline ends. This CDR3 spans 13 amino acids. CDR3 sequence: CASSLGVGNEQFF. The CDR3 coding sequence is TGTGCCAGCAGTTTAGGCGTCGGGAATGAGCAGTTCTTC.

This clone appeared a few times. The chain is built from TRBV7-2 and TRBJ1-6; D remains unclear. Germline values: CDR1 SGHTA, CDR2 FQGNSA. This CDR3 has 15 amino acids. V was pared by 2 bases and J by 5 bases, with 10 bases between. The CDR3 region is CASSLTVTDNSPLHF. CDR3 nucleotides: TGTGCCAGCAGCTTAACTGTTACTGATAATTCACCCCTCCACTTT.

The V gene is TRBV9, the J gene TRBJ1-4, with D possibly TRBD1 on 6 matching bases. The germline V and J ends were trimmed by 2 bases and 2 bases, with 13 bases remaining between them. Germline loops: CDR1 SGDLS, CDR2 YYNGEE. The CDR3 extends over 16 amino acids. CDR3 DNA: TGTGCCAGCAGCGTCGGGGGGGCGGCTACTAATGAAAAACTGTTTTTT. It translates to CASSVGGAATNEKLFF.

The V gene is TRBV10-1, the J gene TRBJ1-2; a weak D match, TRBD1 (6 bases). Trimming took off 3 bases at V and 5 bases at J, with 7 bases between the two ends. Germline loops: CDR1 WNHNN, CDR2 SYGVQD (reference sequence). The CDR3 has 12 residues. CDR3 residues: CASSETGYGYTF. DNA for the CDR3: TGCGCCAGCAGTGAAACAGGGTATGGCTACACCTTC.

The rearrangement joins TRBV6-6 to TRBJ1-5; D is perhaps TRBD1 (5 bases). CDR3 length: 16 amino acids. Looked up from germline, CDR1 is MNHNY and CDR2 is SVGAGI (reference sequence). V dropped 4 bases and J dropped 3 bases, with 16 bases sitting between them. The CDR3, as DNA: TGTGCCAGCAGTTCCCCCCAGACAGAAATCAATCAGCCCCAGCATTTT. Translation gives CASSSPQTEINQPQHF.

This clone was recorded a few times. The chain carries TRBV9 and TRBJ1-2; 11 bases align to TRBD1. This CDR3 spans 15 amino acids. The V segment lost 4 bases and the J segment 8 bases; nucleotides outside the gene matches: 10. From germline, CDR1 is SGDLS and CDR2 YYNGEE. This CDR3 is CASSPADRGPKGYTF. CDR3 nucleotides: TGTGCCAGCAGCCCCGCGGACAGGGGGCCGAAGGGCTACACCTTC.

Only a few counts were recorded for this clone. This chain joins TRBV2 and TRBJ1-1, with TRBD1 identical over 7 bases. Germline V CDR1 and CDR2: SNHLY, FYNNEI. This CDR3 comprises 13 residues. V shed 6 bases and J 1 base; nucleotides not matched to a gene: 2. CDR3 DNA sequence: TGTGCCAGCAGGGGACAGCAGAACACTGAAGCTTTCTTT. It encodes CASRGQQNTEAFF. The full variable domain, in which reference TRBV2 and TRBJ1-1 provide the parts outside the CDR3, is EPEVTQTPSHQVTQMGQEVILRCVPISNHLYFYWYRQILGQKVEFLVSFYNNEISEKSEIFDDQFSVERPDGSNFTLKIRSTKLEDSAMYFCASRGQQNTEAFFGQGTRLTVV.

The V and J genes are TRBV5-8 and TRBJ1-2; 9 nucleotides match TRBD1. The CDR3 runs to 15 residues. The junction had 6 bases not matched to a gene; V was cut back by 2 bases and J by 4 bases. Germline CDR1 is SGHTS and CDR2 is YDEGEE. This CDR3 is CASSFRQGETYGYTF. In DNA form, the CDR3 reads TGTGCCAGCAGCTTCCGACAGGGGGAAACCTATGGCTACACCTTC. The full variable domain, rest sourced from reference TRBV5-8 and TRBJ1-2, is EAGVTQSPTHLIKTRGQQATLRCSPISGHTSVYWYQQALGLGLQFLLWYDEGEERNRGNFPPRFSGRQFPNYSSELNVNALELEDSALYLCASSFRQGETYGYTFGSGTRLTVV.

This clone has only a few counts. The chain joins TRBV21-1 to TRBJ2-3; the DNA was not compared with TRBD1, the D call given in the table. TRBV21-1 is deemed a pseudogene. The CDR3 sequence is 17 residues long. The CDR3: CASSKAVGDRGPDTQYF. The CDR3 DNA sequence: TGTGCCAGCAGCAAAGCGGTGGGGGACAGGGGCCCAGATACGCAGTATTTT.

V and J are TRBV24-1 and TRBJ2-5; the D gene is possibly TRBD1 (5 bases). V was cut by 4 bases and J by 5 bases, with 13 bases left in between. Germline lookup yields CDR1 KGHDR and CDR2 SFDVKD. The length of the CDR3 is 14 residues. CDR3 sequence reads: CATSDRSGYETQYF. The CDR3 nucleotides read TGTGCCACCAGTGACCGCTCAGGGTACGAGACCCAGTACTTC.

The V call is TRBV2, the J call TRBJ2-7; 11 nucleotides line up with TRBD2. Germline CDR1 and CDR2: SNHLY and FYNNEI. V shed 4 bases and J 4 bases; nucleotides not matched to a gene: 6. The CDR3 consists of 15 residues. The CDR3, as DNA: TGTGCCAGCAGTGGTAAACTAGCGGGGGCTTACGAGCAGTACTTC. It codes for CASSGKLAGAYEQYF.

This chain links TRBV30 with TRBJ1-1, with D hard to call. V was pared by 3 bases and J by 0 bases, with 8 bases between. This CDR3 comprises 13 residues. Germline-derived CDR1 and CDR2 are GTSNPN and SVGIG (reference sequence). The CDR3 loop is CAWSRGVNTEAFF. The CDR3 DNA sequence: TGTGCCTGGAGCCGGGGTGTGAACACTGAAGCTTTCTTT.

This chain connects TRBV6-1 to TRBJ1-5; 7 bases match TRBD1. Germline lookup yields CDR1 MNHNS and CDR2 SASEGT. Trimming at V came to 3 bases and at J to 2 bases, leaving 7 bases not matched to a gene. The CDR3 loop spans 16 amino acids. The CDR3 protein is CASSDRGSFGNQPQHF. In nucleotides, the CDR3 is TGTGCCAGCAGTGACAGGGGGAGCTTTGGCAATCAGCCCCAGCATTTT.

The chain couples TRBV19 to TRBJ1-1; D is possibly TRBD1 (6 bases). The CDR3 spans 15 residues. Germline loops: CDR1 LNHDA, CDR2 SQIVND (reference sequence). Trimming shortened V by 5 bases and J by 0 bases, and 13 bases separated the two germline ends. This CDR3 is CASSLDREMNTEAFF. In DNA form, the CDR3 reads TGTGCCAGTAGTTTGGACAGAGAAATGAACACTGAAGCTTTCTTT.

J is TRBJ2-4 and V is TRBV5-1; TRBD1 agrees at 7 bases. The V gene end was trimmed by 5 bases and the J gene end by 5 bases; junction bases not matched to a gene: 7. Germline values: CDR1 SGHRS, CDR2 YFSETQ. The length of the CDR3 is 14 residues. CDR3: CASSPNRGQNIQYF. As DNA, the CDR3 is TGCGCCAGCAGTCCCAACAGGGGCCAAAACATTCAGTACTTC.

The V and J genes are TRBV30 and TRBJ1-3; D is uncertain. Germline V gene lookup returns CDR1 GTSNPN and CDR2 SVGIG (reference sequence). This CDR3 is built from 17 residues. The ends were cut back, 3 bases at V and 1 base at J, with 19 bases in the middle. The CDR3 DNA reads TGTGCCTGGAGGTCAACCAAGGACGGAGGTTCTGGAAACACCATATATTTT. It specifies CAWRSTKDGGSGNTIYF.